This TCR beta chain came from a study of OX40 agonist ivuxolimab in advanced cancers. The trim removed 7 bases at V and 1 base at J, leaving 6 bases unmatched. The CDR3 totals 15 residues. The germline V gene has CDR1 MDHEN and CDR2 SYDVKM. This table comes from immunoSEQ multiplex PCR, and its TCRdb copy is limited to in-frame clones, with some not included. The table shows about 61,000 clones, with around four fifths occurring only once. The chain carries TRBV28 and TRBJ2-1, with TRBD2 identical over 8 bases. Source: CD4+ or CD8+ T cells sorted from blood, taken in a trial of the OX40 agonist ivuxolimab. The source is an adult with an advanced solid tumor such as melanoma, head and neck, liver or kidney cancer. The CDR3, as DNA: TGTGCCAGCACCATCCGGGGGGGTTCCTACAATGAGCAGTTCTTC. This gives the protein CASTIRGGSYNEQFF. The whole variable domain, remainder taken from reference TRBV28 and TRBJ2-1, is DVKVTQSSRYLVKRTGEKVFLECVQDMDHENMFWYRQDPGLGLRLIYFSYDVKMKEKGDIPEGYSVSREKKERFSLILESASTNQTSMYLCASTIRGGSYNEQFFGPGTRLTVL.